The clone carrying this TCR beta chain was detected only a few times. The data stem from a study of cytomegalovirus exposure and HLA in healthy donors. 60 Vbeta and 13 Jbeta primers were used in PCR. The method was immunoSEQ multiplex PCR; TCRdb's version includes in-frame clones alone and lacks a portion of them. The data contain 150,000 to 200,000 clones, 73% of them singletons. The CDR3 is made up of 14 amino acids. Germline CDR1 and CDR2: MGHRA and YSYEKL. V lost 8 bases to trimming and J lost 4 bases; unmatched junction nucleotides: 9. The gene calls are TRBV4-1 and TRBJ1-1, with 8 bases fitting TRBD1. The sequence derives from a woman in her twenties or thirties in good health and CMV-seronegative. Sequencing input: PBMCs. In nucleotides, the CDR3 is TGCGCCAGCGGGACAGGAAAGATGAGCACTGAAGCTTTCTTT. Its translation: CASGTGKMSTEAFF.